Here is one T cell receptor (beta chain) with its context. No antigen is known for it. TCRdb called the RACE reads again in MiXCR, with one record for every CDR3 protein. Here the sample spans over 65,000 distinct CDR3 sequences, approximately 10% being singletons. Trimming shortened V by 6 bases and J by 5 bases, and 6 bases separated the two germline ends. The CDR3 extends over 11 amino acids. Germline V gene sequence: CDR1 MNHEY, CDR2 SVGAGI. This sample was included in a study of human T cells and chemical hapten exposure. General study results and limits: With DPC sensitization, TCRs exceeding 1 in 1000 frequency showed no change.

The time point is: patch test 2, 6 weeks after DPC sensitization. Treatment specified: therapeutic diphenylcyclopropenone sensitization with weekly scalp DPC. RNA extraction used unfractionated whole blood as the source of total RNA. The chain employs TRBV6-5 and TRBJ2-3; no firm D call. The origin of this receptor is a man aged 18 to 29 with alopecia areata. Some clones in this sample may be carry-over from other donors' samples. The sequences come from whole blood, collected in connection with sensitization to the hapten diphenylcyclopropenone (DPC). CDR3 DNA sequence: TGTGCCAGCAGACTACTAGATACGCAGTATTTT. This codes for CASRLLDTQYF.